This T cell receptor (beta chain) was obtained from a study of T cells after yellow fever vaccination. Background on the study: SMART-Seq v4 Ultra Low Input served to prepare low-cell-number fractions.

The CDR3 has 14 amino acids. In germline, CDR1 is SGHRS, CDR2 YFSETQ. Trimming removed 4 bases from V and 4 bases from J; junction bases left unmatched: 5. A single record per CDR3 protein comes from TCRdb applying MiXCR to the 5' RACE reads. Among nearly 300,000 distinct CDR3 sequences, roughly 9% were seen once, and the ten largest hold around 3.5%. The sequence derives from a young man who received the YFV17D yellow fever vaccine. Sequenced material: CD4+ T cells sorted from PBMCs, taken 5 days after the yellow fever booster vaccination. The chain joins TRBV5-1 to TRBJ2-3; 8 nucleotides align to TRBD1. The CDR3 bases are TGCGCCAGCAGCCCCCAGGGGGCCCCAGATACGCAGTATTTT. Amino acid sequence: CASSPQGAPDTQYF.